This T cell receptor (beta chain) was sequenced during a study of CD4+ T cells in melanoma. Concerning this clone: Its antigen remains unknown.

The CDR3 loop spans 15 amino acids. The V and J ends lost 5 bases and 0 bases respectively, with 13 bases between them. The germline CDR1 and CDR2 sequences are SGHAT and FQNNGV. Findings of the study overall: Diverse differentiation states were reported for melanoma neoantigen-specific CD4+ T cells. A reported correlation linked neoantigen-specific CD4+ T cells to CD8+, macrophage and B cell function.

The repertoire was sequenced with immunoSEQ multiplex PCR; TCRdb's copy has only in-frame clones and lacks some. Among some 50,000 clones listed, roughly 89% were seen once. The sequencing input was peripheral blood. This sequence originates from a human donor with melanoma. This rearrangement joins TRBV11-2 to TRBJ1-1, with D tentatively TRBD1 (5 bases). The DNA of the CDR3 is TGTGCCAGCAGCCAAGCAGGGTCCCTGAACACTGAAGCTTTCTTT. This sequence encodes CASSQAGSLNTEAFF.